This T cell receptor beta chain was documented in a study of T cell repertoires in cytomegalovirus infection. TCRdb re-called the reads with MiXCR, one entry per CDR3 protein. The table records 450,000 to 650,000 distinct CDR3 sequences, 26% of them present only once. Study-level results: HLA-C-restricted CMV-specific TCR beta clonotypes were dominant in the ex vivo response.

Between the trimmed V and J ends, which lost 1 base and 4 bases, there was a span of 7 bases. The CDR3 has 13 amino acids. In germline, CDR1 is MGHRA, CDR2 YSYEKL. The table lists this clonotype with a few counts. What it recognizes is unknown. Source material: PBMCs. The V and J genes are TRBV4-1 and TRBJ1-2; D unclear. This receptor was identified in a human donor in good health (CMV status not recorded). Some clones in this sample may be carry-over from other donors' samples. The CDR3 DNA is TGCGCCAGCAGCCAAGTGCCAGCCTATGGCTACACCTTC. Protein product: CASSQVPAYGYTF.